What follows describes a single T cell receptor beta chain. A quantity of about 0.5 to 1 ug RNA underwent reverse transcription using random hexamers. MiXCR, run by TCRdb on the immunoSEQ multiplex PCR reads, gives a single entry per CDR3 protein. This sample carries roughly 50,000 distinct CDR3 sequences, 85% to 95% of them seen once, and the ten largest clones take around 0.43%. This entry comes from a study of CD8 T cells in Susac syndrome. Germline V gene lookup returns CDR1 MNHNS and CDR2 SASEGT. The germline V and J ends were trimmed by 2 bases and 10 bases, with 17 bases remaining between them. The CDR3 is 15 amino acids. Controls were healthy donors chosen to match patients in age and sex.

This chain uses TRBV6-1 with TRBJ1-4; D gene unclear. The receptor's source is a human donor in good health. Specimen: CD8+ T cells from PBMCs. The CDR3 loop is CASSEPFRVGVKLFF. For the CDR3, the DNA is TGTGCCAGCAGTGAACCCTTCCGAGTTGGGGTAAAACTGTTTTTT.